This T cell receptor beta chain was documented in a study of cytomegalovirus exposure and HLA in healthy donors. Regarding the study as a whole: As a later analysis revealed, most CMV-associated TCR beta chains appeared HLA-restricted. The authors later found HLA-associated TCR beta chains more clonally expanded than equally common others. TCR beta sequences reportedly predicted most subjects' HLA-A and HLA-B alleles accurately.

A note on this clone: Its antigen remains unidentified.

This PCR relied on a set of 60 Vbeta primers and 13 Jbeta primers. TCRdb's table, derived via immunoSEQ multiplex PCR, lists solely in-frame clones and lacks some. The table lists 72,000 or so clones, about 84% of them singletons. In germline, CDR1 is MGHDK, CDR2 SYGVNS. The CDR3 extends over 12 amino acids. With 3 bases clipped from V and 11 bases from J, the junction kept 5 bases outside the gene matches. The TCR comes from a man aged 18 to 29 in good health and CMV-seropositive. The sequenced sample consisted of PBMCs. This chain uses TRBV25-1 with TRBJ2-3; 7 bases match TRBD1. The CDR3 spells CASSEDRIKQYF. The CDR3 coding sequence is TGTGCCAGCAGTGAGGACAGGATAAAGCAGTATTTT. Variable domain in full (rest from reference TRBV25-1 and TRBJ2-3): EADIYQTPRYLVIGTGKKITLECSQTMGHDKMYWYQQDPGMELHLIHYSYGVNSTEKGDLSSESTVSRIRTEHFPLTLESARPSHTSQYLCASSEDRIKQYFGPGTRLTVL.